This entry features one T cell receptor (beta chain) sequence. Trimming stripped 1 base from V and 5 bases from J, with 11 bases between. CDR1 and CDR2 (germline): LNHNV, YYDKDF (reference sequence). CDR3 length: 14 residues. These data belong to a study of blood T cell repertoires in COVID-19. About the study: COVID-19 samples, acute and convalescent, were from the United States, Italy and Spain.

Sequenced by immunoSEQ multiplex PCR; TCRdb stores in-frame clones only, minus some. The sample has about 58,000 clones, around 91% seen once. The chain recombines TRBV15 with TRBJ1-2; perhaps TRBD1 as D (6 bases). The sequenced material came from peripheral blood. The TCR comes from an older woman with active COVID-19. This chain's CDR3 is CATSRGGGVYGYTF. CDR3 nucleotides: TGTGCCACCAGCAGAGGGGGGGGCGTGTATGGCTACACCTTC.